The 16 T cell receptor beta chains in this list originate from one sample, sequenced in a study of T cell changes during pregnancy in multiple sclerosis. The table came from immunoSEQ multiplex PCR; TCRdb's copy has only in-frame clones and leaves some out. The sample carries 35,000 to 55,000 clones, around 92% recorded once. Specimen: peripheral blood. The receptors were gathered from a female donor with multiple sclerosis, enrolled in a pregnancy study.

The gene calls are TRBV28 and TRBJ1-3, with unresolved D. With 0 bases removed from V and 2 bases from J, the gap between germline ends came to 5 bases. The CDR3 runs to 14 residues. Per the germline V gene, CDR1 is MDHEN and CDR2 is SYDVKM. The CDR3: CASSLWQTGNTIYF. The CDR3 region has the DNA TGTGCCAGCAGTTTATGGCAGACTGGAAACACCATATATTTT.

A few counts support this clone. The chain uses TRBV29-1 and TRBJ2-1; either TRBD1 or TRBD2 may fit D (5 bases each). CDR3 size: 15 residues. V was cut by 4 bases and J by 6 bases, with 19 bases left in between. The V gene's germline CDR1 is SQVTM and CDR2 ANQGSEA. DNA of the CDR3: TGCAGCGTTGTAGGGGAGAAGGGACCGAGCAATGAGCAGTTCTTC. Translated: CSVVGEKGPSNEQFF.

The V call is TRBV13, the J call TRBJ2-3; 8 nucleotides line up with TRBD1. CDR1 is PRHDT and CDR2 is FYEKMQ in the germline V gene (reference sequence). The junction had 4 bases not matched to a gene; V was cut back by 0 bases and J by 5 bases. The CDR3 contains 15 residues. The CDR3 here is CASSLGPGGIDTQYF. CDR3 DNA: TGTGCCAGCAGCTTAGGCCCAGGGGGCATAGATACGCAGTATTTT.

Only one count was recorded for this clone. The chain combines TRBV29-1 with TRBJ2-3; D is uncertain. CDR1 is SQVTM and CDR2 is ANQGSEA in the germline V gene. The V end lost 4 bases, the J end lost 6 bases, and 14 bases lay between the germline ends. This CDR3 comprises 13 residues. The chain's CDR3 is CSVGSASGDTQYF. The CDR3 DNA reads TGCAGCGTTGGGTCGGCGTCCGGGGATACGCAGTATTTT.

The V and J genes are TRBV29-1 and TRBJ1-1; 9 bases line up with TRBD1. From germline, CDR1 is SQVTM and CDR2 ANQGSEA. V lost 5 bases to trimming and J lost 1 base; unmatched junction nucleotides: 8. The CDR3 consists of 15 residues. This CDR3 is CSVPRTGVKNTEAFF. The DNA for the CDR3 is TGCAGCGTTCCCCGGACAGGGGTAAAGAACACTGAAGCTTTCTTT. The complete variable domain, with remaining parts taken from reference TRBV29-1 and TRBJ1-1, reads SAVISQKPSRDICQRGTSLTIQCQVDSQVTMMFWYRQQPGQSLTLIATANQGSEATYESGFVIDKFPISRPNLTFSTLTVSNMSPEDSSIYLCSVPRTGVKNTEAFFGQGTRLTVV.

The V gene is TRBV2, the J gene TRBJ1-1; possible D gene TRBD1, 5 bases. This CDR3 contains 17 residues. V was pared by 1 base and J by 2 bases, with 17 bases between. Germline V gene lookup returns CDR1 SNHLY and CDR2 FYNNEI. Written as DNA, the CDR3 is TGTGCCAGCAGTGAAGGCTTGCGGGACCCGGTAAACACTGAAGCTTTCTTT. This encodes CASSEGLRDPVNTEAFF.

The CDR3: CSVGTTALEYF. The CDR3 DNA reads TGCAGCGTTGGAACGACCGCCCTGGAGTACTTC. The chain employs TRBV29-1 and TRBJ2-7; D is unclear. The germline V gene encodes CDR1 SQVTM and CDR2 ANQGSEA. The CDR3 is 11 amino acids. Deletions cut 4 bases from V and 11 bases from J, with 15 bases between.

This chain links TRBV6-4 with TRBJ2-3, with 8 bases fitting TRBD2. The CDR3 is 14 residues long. Losses at the gene ends were 4 bases for V and 2 bases for J; bases not matched to a gene: 2. CDR1 and CDR2 (germline): MRHNA, SNTAGT. This CDR3 reads CASSVGLDTDTQYF. The CDR3 DNA sequence: TGTGCCAGCAGTGTGGGACTAGACACAGATACGCAGTATTTT.

This sequence joins TRBV6-1 and TRBJ1-2; TRBD1 might be the D (5 bases). Trimming took 1 base from V and 8 from J, leaving 11 bases between them. From germline, CDR1 is MNHNS and CDR2 SASEGT. This CDR3 is built from 13 residues. CDR3: CASSEVRQRGYTF. The CDR3 DNA reads as TGTGCCAGCAGTGAAGTACGACAGAGGGGCTACACCTTC.

The chain combines TRBV7-2 with TRBJ2-7, with unresolved D. Germline loops: CDR1 SGHTA, CDR2 FQGNSA. CDR3 length: 14 residues. V lost 3 bases, J lost 4 bases, and 13 bases lay in between. DNA for the CDR3: TGTGCCAGCAGCTTCGGCAGCGTCCTTTACGAGCAGTACTTC. Its translation: CASSFGSVLYEQYF.

The table lists this clone with a count of one. The V and J genes are TRBV10-1 and TRBJ2-1, with TRBD2 matching over 11 bases. Per germline, CDR1 WNHNN and CDR2 SYGVQD (reference sequence). Unmatched junction bases numbered 1, after V lost 0 bases and J lost 9 bases. The CDR3 extends over 14 amino acids. CDR3 in DNA: TGCGCCAGCAGTGAGTCTAGCGGGAGGGGTGAGCAGTTCTTC. It encodes CASSESSGRGEQFF.

This chain joins TRBV28 and TRBJ1-1; D ambiguous. This CDR3 has 14 amino acids. In germline, CDR1 is MDHEN, CDR2 SYDVKM. V lost 2 bases to trimming and J lost 0 bases, with 7 bases between them. The CDR3 region is CASSLVSMNTEAFF. CDR3 in DNA: TGTGCCAGCAGTTTAGTTTCGATGAACACTGAAGCTTTCTTT.

V gene TRBV30 combines with J gene TRBJ2-5, with D perhaps assigned TRBD1 or TRBD2 (6 bases each). Trimming shortened V by 3 bases and J by 14 bases, and 19 bases separated the two germline ends. The CDR3 totals 12 residues. Per the germline V gene, CDR1 is GTSNPN and CDR2 is SVGIG (reference sequence). Here the CDR3 DNA reads TGTGCCTGGAGGCTGAAGGGGGGCAGGGATTACTTC. Encoded protein: CAWRLKGGRDYF.

Details on this clone: Other DNA sequences within the sample encode an identical CDR3. The chain couples TRBV15 to TRBJ2-7; perhaps TRBD2 as D (6 bases). V lost 1 base and J lost 0, with 10 bases in between. CDR1 and CDR2 (germline): LNHNV, YYDKDF (reference sequence). CDR3 size: 15 residues. The CDR3 protein is CATSRAPGSSYEQYF. CDR3 sequence (DNA): TGTGCCACCAGCAGAGCTCCCGGGAGCTCCTACGAGCAGTACTTC.

V usage is TRBV11-2 and J usage is TRBJ2-1; no clear D. V was trimmed by 2 bases and J by 5 bases, leaving 7 bases between them. CDR3 length equals 13 residues. The V gene's germline CDR1 is SGHAT and CDR2 FQNNGV. In DNA form, the CDR3 reads TGTGCCAGCAGCTTAAACTCGGACAATGAGCAGTTCTTC. Translated, it gives CASSLNSDNEQFF.

The J gene is TRBJ2-1, the V gene TRBV28; possible D gene TRBD1, 6 bases. V lost 6 bases to trimming and J lost 0 bases, with 18 bases between them. This CDR3 has 17 residues. CDR1 and CDR2 (germline): MDHEN, SYDVKM. The CDR3 here is CASSLVGHPSSYNEQFF. The CDR3 DNA is TGTGCCAGCAGCCTTGTGGGACATCCGAGCTCCTACAATGAGCAGTTCTTC.